This TCR beta chain was sequenced during a study of CD8 T cells in ankylosing spondylitis. Overall study findings and caveats: The authors reported significant enrichment of disease-linked clones in matched ankylosing spondylitis synovial fluid. Clones linked to disease, bearing a CD8+ phenotype, were relatively rare in peripheral blood.

Germline CDR1 and CDR2: DFQATT and SNEGSKA (reference sequence). V was clipped by 2 bases and J by 0 bases, with 11 bases between them. The CDR3 has 15 amino acids. This clonotype was counted at least ten times. Its matching antigen is unknown. In TCRdb, the 5' RACE reads were re-called with MiXCR into one record per CDR3 protein. Of 150,000 to 200,000 distinct CDR3 sequences in the sample, about 20% were seen once. Specimen: blood, either unsorted or a sorted T cell fraction (not recorded which). The chain recombines TRBV20-1 with TRBJ2-1; D call uncertain. The sequence derives from a male donor between 5 and 35 years old with ankylosing spondylitis or in good health (not recorded which). CDR3 in amino acids: CSARPTRSSYNEQFF. The CDR3 coding sequence is TGCAGTGCTAGACCAACTCGGAGCTCCTACAATGAGCAGTTCTTC.